This TCR beta chain was identified in a study of neurological immune-mediated disorders. Whole-study findings and limits: None of the CDR3 amino acid sequences of expanded clones recurred across subjects, suggesting private repertoires in all groups.

TCRdb recomputed calls from the 5' RACE reads with MiXCR, one row per CDR3 protein. There are around 68,000 distinct CDR3 sequences in the sample; 3.5% to 5% occur only once, and about 2.4% lies in the top ten. CDR1 is LGHDT and CDR2 is YNNKEL in the germline V gene (reference sequence). The ends were cut back, 4 bases at V and 2 bases at J, with 1 base in the middle. The CDR3 is 11 residues long. This clonotype was counted at least ten times. Its antigen is still unknown. This TCR was sampled from a man aged 50-59 years with multiple sclerosis. The sequenced material came from PBMCs. V usage is TRBV3-1 and J usage is TRBJ2-3, with D unclear. The CDR3 nucleotides are TGTGCCAGCAGCCTCACAGATACGCAGTATTTT. Translation: CASSLTDTQYF.